The clone carrying this T cell receptor beta chain came up many times. Antigen specificity is unknown. Trimming pared 1 base from V and 5 bases from J, leaving 17 bases between. Germline-derived CDR1 and CDR2 are SEHNR and FQNEAQ (reference sequence). The CDR3 runs to 16 residues. The record originates from a study of T cells in Graves' hyperthyroidism and ophthalmopathy. Findings and caveats of the study: Blood samples included most of the expanded thyroid clonotypes exceeding 0.001. In simple terms, a model built on 13 V-J features told ophthalmopathy apart from stable hyperthyroidism. Model output signaled ophthalmopathy a median around 5.9 months ahead of onset.

Researchers took RNA transcripts and amplified the TCR beta CDR3 regions from them. The TCR CDR3 was amplified in a first-round RT-PCR using the HTBI primer set. TCRdb re-called the multiplex PCR reads through MiXCR, storing one row per CDR3 protein. The sample holds approximately 600,000 distinct CDR3 sequences, over 12% seen once. The PBMCs were taken from around 9.1 ml of fresh peripheral blood. This chain links TRBV7-9 with TRBJ2-5; D tentatively fits TRBD1 or TRBD2 (6 bases each). This clonotype was obtained from a middle-aged woman with Graves' ophthalmopathy. The sample taken for sequencing was blood. This chain's CDR3 is CASSLEGGVAGETQYF. The CDR3 DNA is TGTGCCAGCAGCTTAGAGGGGGGAGTCGCTGGTGAGACCCAGTACTTC.